This TCR beta chain was documented in a study of radiotherapy plus CTLA-4 blockade in lung cancer. Across the study: Objective responses were recorded in about 18% of patients, with disease control recorded in 30% to 35%.

The CDR3 is 13 amino acids. The V end was cut by 4 bases, the J end by 3 bases, with 9 bases between. The V gene's germline CDR1 is MRHNA and CDR2 SNTAGT. Those with chemo-refractory metastatic non-small-cell lung cancer were treated with focal radiation combined with CTLA-4 blockade using ipilimumab. Repertoires were generated with immunoSEQ multiplex PCR, while TCRdb's copy carries only in-frame clones and drops some. The table records about 26,000 clones, about 76% of them present only once. Broader study findings: Response was reportedly best predicted by early blood T cell clone dynamics, with interferon-beta. In blood, tumor-derived TCR clones expanded after radiotherapy plus ipilimumab.

This clone was detected once. Its antigen is currently unknown. This TCR was recovered from a human donor with non-small cell lung cancer that progressed on radiotherapy plus ipilimumab. The gene calls are TRBV6-4 and TRBJ1-1; D ambiguous. Sequenced here: peripheral blood, sampled from a patient treated with radiotherapy plus ipilimumab. The CDR3 nucleotides are TGTGCCAGCAGTGCGACAACATACACTGAAGCTTTCTTT. This sequence encodes CASSATTYTEAFF.